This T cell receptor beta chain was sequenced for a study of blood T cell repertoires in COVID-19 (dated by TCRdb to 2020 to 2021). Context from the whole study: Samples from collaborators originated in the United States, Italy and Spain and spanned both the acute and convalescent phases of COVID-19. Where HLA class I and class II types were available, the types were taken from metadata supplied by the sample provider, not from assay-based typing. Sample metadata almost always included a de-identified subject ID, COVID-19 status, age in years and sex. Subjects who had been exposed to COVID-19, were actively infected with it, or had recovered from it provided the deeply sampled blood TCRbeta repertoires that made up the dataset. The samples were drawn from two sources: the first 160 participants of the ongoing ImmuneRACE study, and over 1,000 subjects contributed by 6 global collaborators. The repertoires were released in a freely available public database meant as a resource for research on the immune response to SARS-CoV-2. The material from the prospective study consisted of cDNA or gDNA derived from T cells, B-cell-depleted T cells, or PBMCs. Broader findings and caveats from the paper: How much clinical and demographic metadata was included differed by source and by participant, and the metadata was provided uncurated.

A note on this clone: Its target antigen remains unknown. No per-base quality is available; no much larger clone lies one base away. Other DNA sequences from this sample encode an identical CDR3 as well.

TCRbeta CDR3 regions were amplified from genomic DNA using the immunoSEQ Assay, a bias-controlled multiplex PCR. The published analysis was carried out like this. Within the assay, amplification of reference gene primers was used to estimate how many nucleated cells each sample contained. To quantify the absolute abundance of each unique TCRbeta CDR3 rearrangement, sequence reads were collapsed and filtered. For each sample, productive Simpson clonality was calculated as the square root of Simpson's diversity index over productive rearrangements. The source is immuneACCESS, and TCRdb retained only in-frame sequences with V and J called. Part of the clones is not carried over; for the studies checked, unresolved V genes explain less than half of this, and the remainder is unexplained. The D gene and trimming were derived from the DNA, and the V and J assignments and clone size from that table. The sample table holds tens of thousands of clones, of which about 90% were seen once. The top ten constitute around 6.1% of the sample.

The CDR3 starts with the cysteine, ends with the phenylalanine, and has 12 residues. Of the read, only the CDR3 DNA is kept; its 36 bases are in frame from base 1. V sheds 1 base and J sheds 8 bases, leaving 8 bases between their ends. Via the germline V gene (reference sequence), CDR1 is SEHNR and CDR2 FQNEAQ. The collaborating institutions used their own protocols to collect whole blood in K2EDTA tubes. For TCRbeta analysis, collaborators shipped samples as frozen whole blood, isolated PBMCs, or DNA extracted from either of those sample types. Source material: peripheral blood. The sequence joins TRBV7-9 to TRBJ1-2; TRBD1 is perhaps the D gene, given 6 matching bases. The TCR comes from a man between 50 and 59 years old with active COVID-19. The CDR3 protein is CASSLEGVGYTF. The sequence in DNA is TGTGCCAGCAGCTTAGAGGGGGTCGGCTACACCTTC.